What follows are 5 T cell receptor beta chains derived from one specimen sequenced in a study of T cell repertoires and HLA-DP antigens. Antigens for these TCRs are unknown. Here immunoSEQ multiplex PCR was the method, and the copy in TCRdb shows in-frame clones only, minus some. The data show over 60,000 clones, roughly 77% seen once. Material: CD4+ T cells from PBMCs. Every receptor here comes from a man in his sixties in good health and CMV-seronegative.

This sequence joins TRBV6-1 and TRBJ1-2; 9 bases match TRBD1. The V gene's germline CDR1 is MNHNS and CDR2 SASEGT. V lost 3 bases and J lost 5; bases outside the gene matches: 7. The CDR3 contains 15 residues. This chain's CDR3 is CASSERDRAAYGYTF. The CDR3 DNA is TGTGCCAGCAGTGAGCGGGACAGGGCCGCTTATGGCTACACCTTC.

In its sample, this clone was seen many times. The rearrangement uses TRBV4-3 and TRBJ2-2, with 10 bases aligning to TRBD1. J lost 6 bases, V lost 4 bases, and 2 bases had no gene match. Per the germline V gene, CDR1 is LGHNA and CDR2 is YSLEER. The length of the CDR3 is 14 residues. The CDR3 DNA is TGCGCCAGCAGCCGGGACAGGGGCGCCGGGGAGCTGTTTTTT. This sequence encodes CASSRDRGAGELFF.

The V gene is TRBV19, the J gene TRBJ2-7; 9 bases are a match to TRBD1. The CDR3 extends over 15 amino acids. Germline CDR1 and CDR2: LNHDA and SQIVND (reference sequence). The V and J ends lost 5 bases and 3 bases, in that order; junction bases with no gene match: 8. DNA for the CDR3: TGTGCCAGTAGTCTCTTGGGACAGGGCCACTACGAGCAGTACTTC. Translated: CASSLLGQGHYEQYF.

The CDR3: CASSLSASRFYGYTF. The CDR3 DNA sequence: TGTGCCAGCAGCTTGTCGGCCAGCCGATTCTATGGCTACACCTTC. The chain joins TRBV5-4 to TRBJ1-2; D uncertain. Germline CDR1 is SGHNT and CDR2 is YYREEE (reference sequence). The CDR3 has 15 residues. V shed 1 base and J shed 4 bases, with 14 bases lying between them.

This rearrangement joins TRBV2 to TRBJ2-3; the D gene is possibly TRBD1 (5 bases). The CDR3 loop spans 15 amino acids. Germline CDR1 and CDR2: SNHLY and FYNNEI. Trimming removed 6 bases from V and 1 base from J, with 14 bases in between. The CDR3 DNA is TGTGCCAGCAGCCCAGGGTTGGGGCGCACAGATACGCAGTATTTT. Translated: CASSPGLGRTDTQYF.